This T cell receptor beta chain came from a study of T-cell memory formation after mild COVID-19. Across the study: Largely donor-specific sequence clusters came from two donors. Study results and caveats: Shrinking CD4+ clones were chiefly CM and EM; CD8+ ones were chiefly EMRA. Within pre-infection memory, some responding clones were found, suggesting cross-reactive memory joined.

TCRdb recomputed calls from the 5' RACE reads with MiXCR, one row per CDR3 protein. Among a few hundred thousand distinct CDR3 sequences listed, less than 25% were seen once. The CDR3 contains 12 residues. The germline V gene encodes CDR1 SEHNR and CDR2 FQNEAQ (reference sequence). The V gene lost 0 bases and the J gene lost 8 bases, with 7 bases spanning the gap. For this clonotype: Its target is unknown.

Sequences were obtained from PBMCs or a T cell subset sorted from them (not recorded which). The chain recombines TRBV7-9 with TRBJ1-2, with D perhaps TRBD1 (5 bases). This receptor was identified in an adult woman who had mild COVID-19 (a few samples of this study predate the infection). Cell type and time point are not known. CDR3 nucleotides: TGTGCCAGCAGCTTAGCAACAGGAGGCTACACCTTC. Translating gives CASSLATGGYTF.